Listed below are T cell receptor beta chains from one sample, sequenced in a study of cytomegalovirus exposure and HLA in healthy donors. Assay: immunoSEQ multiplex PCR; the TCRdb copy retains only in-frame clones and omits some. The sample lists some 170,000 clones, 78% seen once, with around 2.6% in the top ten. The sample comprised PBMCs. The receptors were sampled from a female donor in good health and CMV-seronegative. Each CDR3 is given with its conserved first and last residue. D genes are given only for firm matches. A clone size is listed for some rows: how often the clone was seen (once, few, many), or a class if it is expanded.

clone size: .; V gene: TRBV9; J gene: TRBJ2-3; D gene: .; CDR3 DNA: TGTGCCAGCAGCGCCCGCCCCTTGACAGTCACAGATACGCAGTATTTT; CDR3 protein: CASSARPLTVTDTQYF
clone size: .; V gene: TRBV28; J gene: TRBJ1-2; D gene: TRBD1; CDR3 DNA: TGTGCCAGCACCGATACAGGGGAAAGGGGCTACACCTTC; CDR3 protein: CASTDTGERGYTF
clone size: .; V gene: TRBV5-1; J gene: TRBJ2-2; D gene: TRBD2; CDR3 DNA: TGCGCCAGCAGCCCGGGACTAGCGGGGACCGGGGAGCTGTTTTTT; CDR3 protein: CASSPGLAGTGELFF
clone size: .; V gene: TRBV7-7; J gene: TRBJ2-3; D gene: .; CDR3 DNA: TGTGCTAGCAGCTTAGCGGACACCCAGGGAGATACGCAGTATTTT; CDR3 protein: CASSLADTQGDTQYF
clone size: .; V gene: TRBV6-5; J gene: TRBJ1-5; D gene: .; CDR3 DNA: TGTGCCAGCAGCTCTGTGGGCCCCAATCAGCCCCAGCATTTT; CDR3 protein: CASSSVGPNQPQHF
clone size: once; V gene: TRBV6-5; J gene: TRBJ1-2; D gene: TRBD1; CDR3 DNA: TGTGCCAGCAGTTCTCCTCGACAGGGTGGCTATGGCTACACCTTC; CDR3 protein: CASSSPRQGGYGYTF
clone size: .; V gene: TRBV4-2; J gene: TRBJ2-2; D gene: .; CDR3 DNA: TGTGCCAGCAGCCAAGTCAGCGCGTCGACCGGCACCGGGGAGCTGTTTTTT; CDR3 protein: CASSQVSASTGTGELFF
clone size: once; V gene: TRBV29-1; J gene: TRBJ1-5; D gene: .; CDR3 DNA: TGCAGCGCCACCGCAGGCCTCGAACAGCCCCAGCATTTT; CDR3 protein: CSATAGLEQPQHF
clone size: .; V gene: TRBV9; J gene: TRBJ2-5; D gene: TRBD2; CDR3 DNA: TGTGCCAGCAGCGTAGAAAGCGGGAGGGCCTTGGAGACCCAGTACTTC; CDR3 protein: CASSVESGRALETQYF
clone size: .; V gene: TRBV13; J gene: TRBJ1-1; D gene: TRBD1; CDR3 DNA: TGTGCCAGCAGCCTAGACAGGGGTTCGGAGGCTTTCTTT; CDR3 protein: CASSLDRGSEAFF
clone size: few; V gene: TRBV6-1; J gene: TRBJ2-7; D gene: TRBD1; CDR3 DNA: TGTGCCAGCAGTGAAGACCCGGGACAGGGGGTCTACGAGCAGTACTTC; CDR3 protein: CASSEDPGQGVYEQYF
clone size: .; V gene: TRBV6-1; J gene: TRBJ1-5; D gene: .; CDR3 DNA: TGTGCCAGCACGGTACAGACTAGCAATCAGCCCCAGCATTTT; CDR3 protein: CASTVQTSNQPQHF
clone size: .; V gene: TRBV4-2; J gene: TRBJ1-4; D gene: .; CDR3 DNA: TGTGCCAGCAGCCAGTCCGAGGCAACTAATGAAAAACTGTTTTTT; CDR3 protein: CASSQSEATNEKLFF
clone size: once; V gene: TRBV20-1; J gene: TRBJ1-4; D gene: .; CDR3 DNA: TGCAGTGTCCGAGGACAGGAAAAACTGTTTTTT; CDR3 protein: CSVRGQEKLFF
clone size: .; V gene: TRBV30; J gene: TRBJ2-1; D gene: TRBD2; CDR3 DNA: TGTGCCTGGAACCCCGGGGCTAGCGGGCTCAATGAGCAGTTCTTC; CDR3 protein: CAWNPGASGLNEQFF
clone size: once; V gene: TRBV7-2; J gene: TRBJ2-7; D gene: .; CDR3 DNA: TGTGCCAGCACCGGCGGCACCACCTACGAGCAGTACTTC; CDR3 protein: CASTGGTTYEQYF
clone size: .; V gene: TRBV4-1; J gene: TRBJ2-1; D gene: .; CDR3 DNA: TGCGCCAGCAGCCAAGATCCTGGTGGCAGATACAATGAGCAGTTCTTC; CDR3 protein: CASSQDPGGRYNEQFF
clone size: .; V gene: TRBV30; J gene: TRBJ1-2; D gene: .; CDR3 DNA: TGTGCCTGGAGTGCCGACAGCGTCTATGGCTACACCTTC; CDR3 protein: CAWSADSVYGYTF